This TCR beta chain derives from a study of patients and donors after allogeneic stem cell transplantation. TCRdb redid the calling of the RT-PCR reads with MiXCR, one entry per CDR3 protein. The top ten hold 5% to 6.5% of the sample, which has roughly 880,000 distinct CDR3 sequences, about a sixth seen once. The V gene end was trimmed by 5 bases and the J gene end by 7 bases; junction bases not matched to a gene: 12. Germline V gene data show CDR1 as DFQATT and CDR2 as SNEGSKA (reference sequence). The CDR3 covers 15 residues. This clonotype was recorded a few times. The chain has TRBV20-1 and TRBJ2-1; TRBD2 matches at 9 bases. The TCR was taken from a human donor who was either an allogeneic HSCT recipient or a stem cell or donor lymphocyte infusion donor (not recorded which). It is not recorded whose cells these are; they may come from a transplant donor. The sequencing sample was made of blood, either unsorted or a sorted T cell fraction (not recorded which). The CDR3 DNA reads TGCAGTGCTCTCCCGGGGGCGGGGGGGCCAAATGAGCAGTTCTTC. It codes for CSALPGAGGPNEQFF.